The next 2 T cell receptor beta chains were all read from a single sample in a study of OX40 agonist ivuxolimab in advanced cancers. This table comes from immunoSEQ multiplex PCR, and its TCRdb copy is limited to in-frame clones, with some not included. The sample yields some 72,000 clones, less than 95% seen once. The sample here was CD4+ or CD8+ T cells sorted from blood, taken in a trial of the OX40 agonist ivuxolimab. The receptor source for this set is an adult with an advanced solid tumor such as melanoma, head and neck, liver or kidney cancer.

The chain recombines TRBV5-1 with TRBJ1-1; TRBD1 might be the D (6 bases). V was shortened by 4 bases and J by 1 base, with 20 bases between the two germline ends. CDR3 size: 17 residues. Germline CDR1 SGHRS, CDR2 YFSETQ. CDR3 DNA: TGCGCCAGCAGCCGGAAGGGCCAGGGGTTCCCGAACACTGAAGCTTTCTTT. Translating gives CASSRKGQGFPNTEAFF.

The J gene is TRBJ1-2, the V gene TRBV25-1, with D unresolved. The CDR3 is made up of 17 amino acids. The V end lost 1 base, the J end lost 4 bases, and 19 bases lay between the germline ends. Germline V lookup: CDR1 MGHDK, CDR2 SYGVNS. CDR3 bases: TGTGCCAGCAGTGAATCTGGGCTAGGGAATTGGGCCTATGGCTACACCTTC. It specifies CASSESGLGNWAYGYTF.